The source of this TCR beta chain is a study of blood T cell repertoires in COVID-19. Repertoires were generated with immunoSEQ multiplex PCR, while TCRdb's copy carries only in-frame clones and drops some. In the table there are 200,000 to 300,000 clones, approximately 90% of which are singletons. V shed 0 bases and J 5 bases; nucleotides not matched to a gene: 8. CDR1 MGHRA and CDR2 YSYEKL come from the germline V gene. The CDR3 is 16 amino acids. V is TRBV4-1 and J is TRBJ2-5; 8 positions agree with TRBD1. Material: peripheral blood. This receptor was obtained from a woman aged 40 to 50 who had recovered from COVID-19. The CDR3 protein is CASSQEGTGGWETQYF. The CDR3 region has the DNA TGCGCCAGCAGCCAAGAGGGGACAGGAGGGTGGGAGACCCAGTACTTC.